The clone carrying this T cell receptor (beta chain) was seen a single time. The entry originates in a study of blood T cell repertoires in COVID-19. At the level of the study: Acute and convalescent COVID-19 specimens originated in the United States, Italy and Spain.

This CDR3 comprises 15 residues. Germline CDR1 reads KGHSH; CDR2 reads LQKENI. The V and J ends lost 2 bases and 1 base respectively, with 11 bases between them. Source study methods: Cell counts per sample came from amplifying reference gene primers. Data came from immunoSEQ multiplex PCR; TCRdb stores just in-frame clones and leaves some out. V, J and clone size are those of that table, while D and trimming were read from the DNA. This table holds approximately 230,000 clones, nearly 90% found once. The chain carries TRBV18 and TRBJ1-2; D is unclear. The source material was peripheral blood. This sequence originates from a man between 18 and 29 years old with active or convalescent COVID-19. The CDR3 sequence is CASSPAGSSNYGYTF. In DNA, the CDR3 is TGTGCCAGCTCACCAGCGGGTTCTAGTAACTATGGCTACACCTTC.